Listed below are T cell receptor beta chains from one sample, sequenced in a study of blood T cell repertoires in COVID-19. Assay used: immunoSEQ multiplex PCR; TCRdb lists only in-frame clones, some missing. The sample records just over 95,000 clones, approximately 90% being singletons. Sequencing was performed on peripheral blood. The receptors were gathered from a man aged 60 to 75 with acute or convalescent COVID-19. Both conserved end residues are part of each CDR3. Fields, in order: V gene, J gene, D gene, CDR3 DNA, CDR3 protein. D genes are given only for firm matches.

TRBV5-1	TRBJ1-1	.	TGCGCCAGCAGCTTCAGAGTTCTGGGCGTATACACTGAAGCTTTCTTT	CASSFRVLGVYTEAFF
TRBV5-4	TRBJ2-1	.	TGTGCCAGCAGCTGGGGAGAATCGTGGTTCTTC	CASSWGESWFF
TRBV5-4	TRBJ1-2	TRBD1	TGTGCCAGCAGCATTCCGGGACAGCAGAACTATGGCTACACCTTC	CASSIPGQQNYGYTF
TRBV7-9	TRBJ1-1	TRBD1	TGTGCCAGCAGGGACTGGACAGGGGAAACTGAAGCTTTCTTT	CASRDWTGETEAFF
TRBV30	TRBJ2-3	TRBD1	TGTGCCTGGAGTGTACCCACAGGGGTAACAGATACGCAGTATTTT	CAWSVPTGVTDTQYF
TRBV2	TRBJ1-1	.	TGTGCCAGCAGCGCCCTAACAGGGAACACTGAAGCTTTCTTT	CASSALTGNTEAFF
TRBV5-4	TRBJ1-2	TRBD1	TGTGCCAGCAGCTTGGGGGACAGGACTCCTACTAACTATGGCTACACCTTC	CASSLGDRTPTNYGYTF
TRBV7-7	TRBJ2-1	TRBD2	TGTGCCAGCAGCTTCGGGCTAGCGGGGGGGAACAATGAGCAGTTCTTC	CASSFGLAGGNNEQFF
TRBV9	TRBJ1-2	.	TGTGCCAGCAGCCTGGAGAGGAACTATGGCTACACCTTC	CASSLERNYGYTF
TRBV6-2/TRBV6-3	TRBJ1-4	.	TGTGCCAGCAGTTACACCACGATGGCGGCTAATGAAAAACTGTTTTTT	CASSYTTMAANEKLFF
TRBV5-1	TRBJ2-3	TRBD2	TGCGCCAGCAGCTTGGCCTTAGCGGGGACCCAGGATACGCAGTATTTT	CASSLALAGTQDTQYF
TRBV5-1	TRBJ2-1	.	TGCGCCAGCAGCTTAGGACTACTTGTCTACAATGAGCAGTTCTTC	CASSLGLLVYNEQFF
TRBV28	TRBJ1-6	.	TGTGCCAGCAATGGGGGCACAGGTTCACCCCTCCACTTT	CASNGGTGSPLHF